The 20 T cell receptor beta chains presented below share a single source sample, sequenced in a study of blood T cells in healthy people across ages. The second PCR ran roughly 7 to 12 cycles with a sample-barcoded 5' primer and J-beta primers. One entry per CDR3 protein, called by TCRdb with MiXCR from the 5' RACE reads. The sample carries under 1,100,000 distinct CDR3 sequences, approximately 25% recorded once. The data also belong to a second study, concerning T cells of mothers and their children.

Sequencing was performed on blood. These receptors were taken from a girl under 10 years old in good health.

This clonotype appeared a few times. V gene TRBV19 combines with J gene TRBJ2-7, with D hard to call. V dropped 1 base and J dropped 7 bases, with 11 bases sitting between them. CDR3 size: 13 residues. Germline V gives CDR1 LNHDA, CDR2 SQIVND (reference sequence). CDR3 in amino acids: CASSIVDGSEQYF. In DNA, the CDR3 is TGTGCCAGTAGTATAGTGGACGGGTCGGAGCAGTACTTC.

The rearrangement joins TRBV5-1 to TRBJ2-5; D uncertain. Judging by the DNA end, TRBJ2-7 fits better; the J call may be wrong. Germline CDR1 reads SGHRS; CDR2 reads YFSETQ. The CDR3 is made up of 13 amino acids. This CDR3 is CASSLRWAYEQYF. For the CDR3, the DNA is TGCGCCAGCAGCTTGAGGTGGGCCTACGAGCAGTACTTC.

The sample holds a few counts of this clonotype. The chain joins TRBV7-2 to TRBJ2-5, with D perhaps being TRBD1 or TRBD2 (5 bases each). Trimming left V 2 bases short and J 2 bases short, with 18 bases between. Looked up from germline, CDR1 is SGHTA and CDR2 is FQGNSA. There are 17 residues in the CDR3. This chain's CDR3 is CASSLSVGLRGQETQYF. The CDR3 DNA is TGTGCCAGCAGCTTAAGTGTGGGGCTCCGGGGTCAAGAGACCCAGTACTTC.

This clonotype was recorded a few times. J is TRBJ2-1 and V is TRBV27; D gene uncertain. This CDR3 has 10 residues. CDR1 is MNHEY, CDR2 SMNVEV, per germline (reference sequence). V was cut by 8 bases and J by 9 bases, with 8 bases left in between. As DNA, the CDR3 is TGTGCCAGCGGATTAGGTGAGCAGTTCTTC. Its translation is CASGLGEQFF.

The CDR3 DNA sequence: TGCAGCGTTGGAATAGGGGCTGGGTACAATGAGCAGTTCTTC. Amino acids: CSVGIGAGYNEQFF. This sequence joins TRBV29-1 and TRBJ2-1, with D perhaps TRBD1 (5 bases). CDR1 is SQVTM, CDR2 ANQGSEA, per germline. V gave up 4 bases and J gave up 4 bases, with 14 bases separating them. The CDR3 has 14 residues.

This clonotype was detected a few times. The V gene is TRBV7-9, the J gene TRBJ2-2, with a possible D match to TRBD2 (5 bases). The CDR3 length is 13 residues. With 10 bases removed from V and 2 bases from J, the gap between germline ends came to 11 bases. Germline assignment: CDR1 SEHNR and CDR2 FQNEAQ (reference sequence). DNA of the CDR3: TGTGCCACCTCGGGATCTAACACCGGGGAGCTGTTTTTT. It is translated as CATSGSNTGELFF. The entire variable domain, with the rest obtained from reference TRBV7-9 and TRBJ2-2, is as follows: DTGVSQNPRHKITKRGQNVTFRCDPISEHNRLYWYRQTLGQGPEFLTYFQNEAQLEKSRLLSDRFSAERPKGSFSTLEIQRTEQGDSAMYLCATSGSNTGELFFGEGSRLTVL.

This clonotype was observed a handful of times. This chain's CDR3 is CASKQLRSWGPDSYEQYF. CDR3 in DNA: TGTGCCAGCAAACAATTGCGAAGCTGGGGGCCCGATTCGTACGAGCAGTACTTC. The rearrangement joins TRBV12-3 or TRBV12-4 to TRBJ2-7; tentative D call: TRBD1 (6 bases). There are 18 residues in the CDR3. With 7 bases removed from V and 4 bases from J, the gap between germline ends came to 29 bases.

The chain couples TRBV7-9 to TRBJ2-5, with D uncertain. The J call may be in error: the DNA end matches TRBJ2-1 better. The CDR3 runs 14 residues. CDR1 is SEHNR and CDR2 is FQNEAQ in the germline V gene (reference sequence). The CDR3 protein is CASSLALREHEQFF. CDR3 nucleotide sequence: TGTGCCAGCAGCTTAGCCCTTAGGGAACATGAGCAGTTCTTC.

This clonotype was counted between two and nine times. J is TRBJ2-1 and V is TRBV7-9; tentatively, D is TRBD1 or TRBD2 (5 bases each). This CDR3 has 17 residues. V was pared by 4 bases and J by 6 bases, with 22 bases between. Germline CDR1 SEHNR, CDR2 FQNEAQ (reference sequence). CDR3 bases: TGTGCCAGCAGCTCACTACCCCGGGACCCCTCGACCAATGAGCAGTTCTTC. Its protein is CASSSLPRDPSTNEQFF.

The chain joins TRBV14 to TRBJ2-4; 7 bases line up with TRBD1. V dropped 4 bases and J dropped 9; count of bases not matched to a gene: 12. The CDR3 totals 15 residues. The V gene's germline CDR1 is SGHDN and CDR2 FVKESK. CDR3 sequence reads: CASSLRQGGGSIQYF. The CDR3 coding sequence is TGTGCCAGCAGCCTTAGACAGGGCGGAGGTAGCATTCAGTACTTC.

The chain joins TRBV20-1 to TRBJ1-1; 8 bases align to TRBD1. The CDR3 spans 14 residues. J was trimmed by 9 bases and V by 6 bases; bases with no gene match: 15. Germline CDR1 is DFQATT and CDR2 is SNEGSKA (reference sequence). The CDR3 nucleotides are TGCAGTGCCTATGGACAGGGTCAAGGTATCAAAGCTTTCTTT. As protein: CSAYGQGQGIKAFF.

This chain uses TRBV29-1 with TRBJ1-1, with D unclear. Per the germline V gene, CDR1 is SQVTM and CDR2 is ANQGSEA. V lost 4 bases and J lost 6, with 6 bases in between. The CDR3 covers 10 residues. Written as DNA, the CDR3 is TGCAGCGTTGCGGTCCCTGAAGCTTTCTTT. Translating gives CSVAVPEAFF.

There are a few counts of this clonotype. The V call is TRBV4-3, the J call TRBJ1-3; 8 nucleotides align to TRBD1. V shed 1 base, J shed 3 bases, and the junction held 2 bases outside the gene matches. In germline, CDR1 is LGHNA, CDR2 YSLEER. This CDR3 has 15 residues. CDR3 region: CASSQGTGYGNTIYF. The CDR3 nucleotides are TGCGCCAGCAGCCAAGGGACAGGGTATGGAAACACCATATATTTT.

This clonotype occurred a few times. The V call is TRBV4-1, the J call TRBJ2-5; 11 positions agree with TRBD2. The DNA end is a closer match to TRBJ2-1, so the J assignment may be wrong. Looked up from germline, CDR1 is MGHRA and CDR2 is YSYEKL. This CDR3 has 17 amino acids. As DNA, the CDR3 is TGCGCCAGCAGCCAAGAATTCGCGGGACTAGCGGTCAATGAGCAGTTCTTC. It codes for CASSQEFAGLAVNEQFF.

In its sample, this clonotype was seen many times. The rearrangement uses TRBV29-1 and TRBJ2-5, with unresolved D. Germline V CDR1 and CDR2: SQVTM, ANQGSEA. The CDR3 is made up of 10 amino acids. Trimming removed 3 bases at V and 5 bases at J, with 4 bases between. This CDR3 reads CSVEGETQYF. The DNA for the CDR3 is TGCAGCGTTGAGGGGGAGACCCAGTACTTC.

This clonotype was found a few times. The rearrangement links TRBV4-3 to TRBJ2-1; D is possibly TRBD2 (6 bases). CDR1 and CDR2 (germline): LGHNA, YSLEER. Trimming removed 0 bases from V and 9 bases from J, with 15 bases in between. This CDR3 has 15 residues. CDR3 region: CASSQDQRSGVEQFF. The CDR3 DNA reads TGCGCCAGCAGCCAAGATCAGAGATCGGGGGTTGAGCAGTTCTTC.

The rearrangement links TRBV28 to TRBJ1-1; TRBD1 matches at 9 bases. The J segment lost 3 bases and the V segment lost 6 bases, leaving 20 bases of the junction unmatched. CDR1 is MDHEN and CDR2 is SYDVKM in the germline V gene. The CDR3 is 19 residues long. The CDR3 DNA is TGTGCCAGCAGCCAAGAACCCGGGACAGGGCCTGCATTCTACACTGAAGCTTTCTTT. Encoded protein: CASSQEPGTGPAFYTEAFF.

A remark on this clonotype: The junction does not match germline at one end; this may be a read error. The chain uses TRBV29-1 and TRBJ2-3; possible D gene TRBD2, 6 bases. CDR1 and CDR2 (germline): SQVTM, ANQGSEA. The CDR3 extends over 12 amino acids. The CDR3 reads CSVESSGDTQYF. The CDR3 nucleotides are TGCAGCGTTGAATCGTCGGGAGATACGCAATATTTT.

V usage is TRBV29-1 and J usage is TRBJ2-1; perhaps TRBD2 as D (6 bases). V dropped 7 bases and J dropped 7 bases, with 14 bases sitting between them. This CDR3 region has 12 residues. Germline lookup yields CDR1 SQVTM and CDR2 ANQGSEA. CDR3 amino acids: CSGAGSWNEQFF. CDR3 in DNA: TGCAGCGGGGCGGGGTCTTGGAATGAGCAGTTCTTC.

In the case of this clonotype: As the CDR3 is not closed by the conserved phenylalanine or tryptophan, this likely results from a read error. This rearrangement joins TRBV6-5 to TRBJ2-2, with D perhaps TRBD2 (7 bases). CDR1 and CDR2 (germline): MNHEY, SVGAGI. The CDR3 runs 14 residues. V lost 2 bases and J 6 bases, leaving 10 bases between the germline ends. Here the CDR3 reads CASSYGGAAGELFS. Written as DNA, the CDR3 is TGTGCCAGCAGTTACGGGGGGGCCGCCGGGGAGCTGTTTTCT.